The 19 T cell receptor beta chains listed next were all sequenced from one sample in a study of technical replicates of blood from several donors. Produced via immunoSEQ multiplex PCR; TCRdb's table is partial and in-frame only. This sample has 90,000 to 100,000 clones; 96% occur once, and the top ten carry 0.35% to 0.45%. The sample comprised T cells isolated from PBMCs. Receptors were obtained from a human donor in good health.

CDR3 sequence: CASSQLGGATSVNTEAFF. CDR3 DNA: TGTGCCAGCAGCCAATTGGGGGGTGCGACATCAGTGAACACTGAAGCTTTCTTT. The chain combines TRBV14 with TRBJ1-1, with D maybe TRBD1 (5 bases). CDR3 length: 18 amino acids. Trimming took off 2 bases at V and 0 bases at J, with 19 bases between the two ends. Germline assignment: CDR1 SGHDN and CDR2 FVKESK. The full variable domain, completed using reference TRBV14 and TRBJ1-1, is EAGVTQFPSHSVIEKGQTVTLRCDPISGHDNLYWYRRVMGKEIKFLLHFVKESKQDESGMPNNRFLAERTGGTYSTLKVQPAELEDSGVYFCASSQLGGATSVNTEAFFGQGTRLTVV.

The chain is built from TRBV21-1 and TRBJ2-1; the table's D call, TRBD2, has no DNA check behind it. TRBV21-1 is described as a pseudogene. The CDR3 runs to 13 residues. The CDR3 DNA reads TGTGCCAGCGGAGGGAAGACCTACAATGAGCAGTTCTTC. It codes for CASGGKTYNEQFF.

V is TRBV27 and J is TRBJ2-1; 8 nucleotides agree with TRBD2. This CDR3 has 13 amino acids. After removal of 3 bases from V and 9 bases from J, the junction contained 4 bases not matched to a gene. The germline V gene encodes CDR1 MNHEY and CDR2 SMNVEV (reference sequence). CDR3 bases: TGTGCCAGCAGTTTCCCGGGAGGGTCTGAGCAGTTCTTC. This encodes CASSFPGGSEQFF.

This clone occurred once. V and J are TRBV4-3 and TRBJ2-1; 7 nucleotides agree with TRBD2. From germline, CDR1 is LGHNA and CDR2 YSLEER. Trimming at V came to 1 base and at J to 0 bases, leaving 6 bases not matched to a gene. The CDR3 loop spans 17 amino acids. The CDR3 loop reads CASSQGTGGSSYNEQFF. The CDR3 DNA follows: TGCGCCAGCAGCCAAGGAACGGGGGGAAGCTCCTACAATGAGCAGTTCTTC.

This rearrangement joins TRBV4-2 to TRBJ1-1, with TRBD1 identical over 7 bases. In germline, CDR1 is LGHNA, CDR2 YNFKEQ. The CDR3 is 17 amino acids. V trimming: 3 bases; J trimming: 5 bases; junction bases outside the gene matches: 15. The DNA of the CDR3 is TGTGCCAGCAGCCAGCCATATATAGGGCAGGGGGGAACTGAAGCTTTCTTT. It translates to CASSQPYIGQGGTEAFF.

The J gene is TRBJ2-7, the V gene TRBV6-5, with 8 bases fitting TRBD1. V was clipped by 5 bases and J by 2 bases; unmatched bases: 2. The CDR3 covers 13 residues. CDR1 MNHEY and CDR2 SVGAGI come from the germline V gene. Written as DNA, the CDR3 is TGTGCCAGCAGTCGGGACAGGACCTACGAGCAGTACTTC. As protein: CASSRDRTYEQYF.

V usage is TRBV7-8 and J usage is TRBJ1-5; perhaps TRBD1 as D (6 bases). CDR1 and CDR2 (germline): SGHVS, FQNEAQ. The CDR3 contains 16 residues. V lost 2 bases and J lost 3, with 14 bases in between. The CDR3 DNA reads as TGTGCCAGCAGCTTAAGTTTCAGGGGTAACAATCAGCCCCAGCATTTT. Amino acids: CASSLSFRGNNQPQHF.

The V call is TRBV7-2, the J call TRBJ2-7; D remains ambiguous. The germline gives CDR1 SGHTA, CDR2 FQGNSA. The V and J ends lost 3 bases and 2 bases respectively, with 20 bases between them. The CDR3 has 17 residues. CDR3 protein: CASSFSGSRSSTYEQYF. The CDR3 region has the DNA TGTGCCAGCAGCTTTAGTGGGTCCAGGTCTTCAACCTACGAGCAGTACTTC.

The gene calls are TRBV7-2 and TRBJ1-5; D may be TRBD1 (6 bases). The germline V gene has CDR1 SGHTA and CDR2 FQGNSA. Trimming removed 2 bases from V and 0 bases from J, with 11 bases in between. There are 16 residues in the CDR3. The DNA for the CDR3 is TGTGCCAGCAGCTTACAAGGGGGATATAGCAATCAGCCCCAGCATTTT. Its translation: CASSLQGGYSNQPQHF.

This chain joins TRBV4-3 and TRBJ1-2; a possible D gene is TRBD1 (6 bases). The CDR3 length is 16 residues. The V gene lost 4 bases and the J gene lost 3 bases, with 18 bases spanning the gap. The V gene's germline CDR1 is LGHNA and CDR2 YSLEER. The CDR3 coding sequence is TGCGCCAGCAGCCCCGCTACAGGGATTTTAGACTATGGCTACACCTTC. Residues: CASSPATGILDYGYTF.

The table lists this clone with a count of one. The chain uses TRBV4-1 and TRBJ2-3; 12 nucleotides match TRBD2. CDR3 length: 16 residues. Trimming cost V 7 bases and J 2 bases; bases outside gene matches: 7. Germline CDR1 is MGHRA and CDR2 is YSYEKL. The DNA of the CDR3 is TGCGCCAGCAAAATCGGGACTAGCGGGTTCACAGATACGCAGTATTTT. This codes for CASKIGTSGFTDTQYF.

The chain recombines TRBV6-5 with TRBJ2-1; D is perhaps TRBD1 (8 bases). This CDR3 is built from 16 residues. V gave up 2 bases and J gave up 9 bases, with 20 bases separating them. Looked up from germline, CDR1 is MNHEY and CDR2 is SVGAGI. CDR3 DNA sequence: TGTGCCAGCAGTTACGGGGGGGACAGGCGACGTTTTGAGCAGTTCTTC. Translated: CASSYGGDRRRFEQFF.

J is TRBJ1-2 and V is TRBV5-5, with D possibly being TRBD1 (5 bases). V was shortened by 6 bases and J by 2 bases, with 14 bases between the two germline ends. CDR3 length equals 14 residues. Germline CDR1 and CDR2: SGHKS and YYEKEE (reference sequence). In DNA, the CDR3 is TGTGCCAGCACCCTTTCTCGACAGAACTATGGCTACACCTTC. Its translation: CASTLSRQNYGYTF.

This chain links TRBV19 with TRBJ1-5, with TRBD1 identical over 12 bases. In germline, CDR1 is LNHDA, CDR2 SQIVND (reference sequence). V dropped 2 bases and J dropped 0; count of bases not matched to a gene: 8. The CDR3 is made up of 19 amino acids. The CDR3 coding sequence is TGTGCCAGTAGTATAAACGGGACAGGGGGCAGCTATAGCAATCAGCCCCAGCATTTT. Protein sequence: CASSINGTGGSYSNQPQHF. Complete variable domain (other parts from reference TRBV19 and TRBJ1-5): DGGITQSPKYLFRKEGQNVTLSCEQNLNHDAMYWYRQDPGQGLRLIYYSQIVNDFQKGDIAEGYSVSREKKESFPLTVTSAQKNPTAFYLCASSINGTGGSYSNQPQHFGDGTRLSIL.

CDR3 loop: CASSLDGFNTGELFF. The CDR3 DNA follows: TGCGCCAGCAGCTTGGACGGGTTCAACACCGGGGAGCTGTTTTTT. The gene calls are TRBV5-1 and TRBJ2-2, with D unclear. The CDR3 is 15 amino acids. CDR1 is SGHRS, CDR2 YFSETQ, per germline. The germline V and J ends were trimmed by 0 bases and 2 bases, with 8 bases remaining between them.

The V call is TRBV2, the J call TRBJ2-2; 9 bases match TRBD2. V was clipped by 4 bases and J by 7 bases; unmatched bases: 7. There are 15 residues in the CDR3. Per germline, CDR1 SNHLY and CDR2 FYNNEI. CDR3 nucleotide sequence: TGTGCCAGCAGTGGTGCGGGAGGGCCAAACGGGGAGCTGTTTTTT. Translating it yields CASSGAGGPNGELFF.

CDR3: CASSVARTSGTQETQYF. The CDR3 DNA sequence: TGTGCCAGCAGCGTAGCCAGGACTAGCGGGACTCAAGAGACCCAGTACTTC. V and J are TRBV9 and TRBJ2-5; TRBD2 matches 12 bases. CDR1 SGDLS and CDR2 YYNGEE come from the germline V gene. V dropped 0 bases and J dropped 2; count of bases not matched to a gene: 5. The CDR3 length is 17 residues.

This clone has a single count. The CDR3 region is CAWTSARGYGYTF. The DNA of the CDR3 is TGTGCCTGGACCAGTGCCCGGGGATATGGCTACACCTTC. This rearrangement joins TRBV30 to TRBJ1-2, with D hard to call. The germline V and J ends were trimmed by 4 bases and 5 bases, with 14 bases remaining between them. This CDR3 spans 13 amino acids. The V gene's germline CDR1 is GTSNPN and CDR2 SVGIG (reference sequence).

V usage is TRBV7-2 and J usage is TRBJ1-3; no clear D gene. The V and J ends lost 5 bases and 2 bases respectively, with 22 bases between them. In germline, CDR1 is SGHTA, CDR2 FQGNSA. The CDR3 totals 18 residues. CDR3 sequence (DNA): TGTGCCAGCAGCCCAAGCGGGAGGCCCACCGAAGCTGGAAACACCATATATTTT. Translating gives CASSPSGRPTEAGNTIYF.